The 27 T cell receptor beta chains below all came from one sample that was sequenced in a study of beta chain features in type 1 diabetes. As every portion of the isolated RNA was reverse transcribed, the sequencing read expressed TCRB transcripts. TCRdb's table, derived via immunoSEQ multiplex PCR, lists solely in-frame clones and lacks some. The sample has 350,000 to 450,000 clones; approximately 15% are singletons. Input material: naive CD4+ T cells from blood. Receptors were obtained from a man aged 25-45 years in good health.

The chain recombines TRBV5-1 with TRBJ1-1; perhaps TRBD1 as D (6 bases). Germline CDR1 is SGHRS and CDR2 is YFSETQ. Deletions cut 4 bases from V and 6 bases from J, with 13 bases between. CDR3 length equals 13 residues. The CDR3 DNA reads TGCGCCAGCAGCCCTAACAGGGAGGCTGAAGCTTTCTTT. Translation: CASSPNREAEAFF.

This chain uses TRBV15 with TRBJ2-6, with D possibly called TRBD1 or TRBD2 (5 bases each). Germline V gene data show CDR1 as LNHNV and CDR2 as YYDKDF (reference sequence). The CDR3 sequence is 17 residues long. V was shortened by 7 bases and J by 0 bases, with 16 bases between the two germline ends. The CDR3 protein is CATKREQGHSGANVLTF. In DNA, the CDR3 is TGTGCCACCAAGAGGGAGCAGGGCCACTCTGGGGCCAACGTCCTGACTTTC.

The rearrangement links TRBV4-3 to TRBJ2-2; tentatively, D is TRBD1 (6 bases). V was shortened by 3 bases and J by 3 bases, with 11 bases between the two germline ends. The CDR3 has 15 amino acids. Per the germline V gene, CDR1 is LGHNA and CDR2 is YSLEER. The CDR3 DNA sequence: TGCGCCAGCAGCCAGGATACAGGGTACACCGGGGAGCTGTTTTTT. It yields the protein CASSQDTGYTGELFF.

This clone has just a few counts. This chain connects TRBV11-2 to TRBJ2-1, with 12 bases that match TRBD1. This CDR3 contains 15 residues. The trim removed 5 bases at V and 8 bases at J, leaving 7 bases unmatched. CDR1 and CDR2 (germline): SGHAT, FQNNGV. For the CDR3, the DNA is TGTGCCAGCAGCCCCAGGGGACAGGGGGCCTATGAGCAGTTCTTC. Translation gives CASSPRGQGAYEQFF. Filled out from reference TRBV11-2 and TRBJ2-1, the complete variable domain reads EAGVAQSPRYKIIEKRQSVAFWCNPISGHATLYWYQQILGQGPKLLIQFQNNGVVDDSQLPKDRFSAERLKGVDSTLKIQPAKLEDSAVYLCASSPRGQGAYEQFFGPGTRLTVL.

This clone was detected only a few times. The DNA for the CDR3 is TGTGCCAGCAGCTCTTTGGGACTAGTGGTTTTGGGTGAGCAGTACTTC. Translated, it gives CASSSLGLVVLGEQYF. This sequence joins TRBV13 and TRBJ2-7; 8 nucleotides agree with TRBD2. Germline-derived CDR1 and CDR2 are PRHDT and FYEKMQ (reference sequence). J lost 7 bases, V lost 4 bases, and 15 bases had no gene match. This CDR3 is built from 16 residues.

The CDR3 coding sequence is TGTGCCAGCAGCTTGGCGCTACCCTTTCAAGTTGGGACCCAGTACTTC. Its translation: CASSLALPFQVGTQYF. This chain joins TRBV5-4 and TRBJ2-5; D unclear. Between the trimmed V and J ends, which lost 0 bases and 7 bases, there was a span of 19 bases. The CDR3 totals 16 residues. Germline V gene lookup returns CDR1 SGHNT and CDR2 YYREEE (reference sequence).

This clone was seen more than once but under ten times. The J gene is TRBJ2-5, the V gene TRBV5-1, with D uncertain. Germline V lookup: CDR1 SGHRS, CDR2 YFSETQ. Trimming left V 0 bases short and J 5 bases short, with 8 bases between. The CDR3 covers 13 residues. The CDR3 region has the DNA TGCGCCAGCAGCTTGGGGTTCGGCGAGACCCAGTACTTC. Translating it yields CASSLGFGETQYF.

This clone was detected ten times or more. CDR3 DNA sequence: TGCAGCGTTGTCCCGGGGATGGAGACCCAGTACTTC. Translation: CSVVPGMETQYF. The J gene is TRBJ2-5, the V gene TRBV29-1; tentative D call: TRBD2 (5 bases). The CDR3 length is 12 residues. The germline V gene encodes CDR1 SQVTM and CDR2 ANQGSEA. V lost 4 bases and J lost 5, with 11 bases in between.

This clone was observed a few times. The V call is TRBV10-3, the J call TRBJ1-1; 7 bases align to TRBD1. Per germline, CDR1 ENHRY and CDR2 SYGVKD. V lost 6 bases and J lost 0; bases outside the gene matches: 7. The CDR3 is 15 residues long. CDR3 region: CAISGGTEMNTEAFF. CDR3 in DNA: TGTGCCATCAGCGGTGGGACAGAAATGAACACTGAAGCTTTCTTT.

This clone has a handful of counts. V gene TRBV29-1 combines with J gene TRBJ2-4; D possibly corresponds to TRBD2 (5 bases). The CDR3 loop spans 15 amino acids. Germline V gene sequence: CDR1 SQVTM, CDR2 ANQGSEA. The V end was cut by 4 bases, the J end by 3 bases, with 16 bases between. The CDR3: CSVVGGPLGKNIQYF. For the CDR3, the DNA is TGCAGCGTTGTCGGCGGGCCCTTAGGCAAAAACATTCAGTACTTC. The complete variable domain, with remaining parts taken from reference TRBV29-1 and TRBJ2-4, reads SAVISQKPSRDICQRGTSLTIQCQVDSQVTMMFWYRQQPGQSLTLIATANQGSEATYESGFVIDKFPISRPNLTFSTLTVSNMSPEDSSIYLCSVVGGPLGKNIQYFGAGTRLSVL.

This clone came up a few times. The chain uses TRBV27 and TRBJ2-1, with D perhaps matching TRBD2 (5 bases). The CDR3 contains 16 residues. The germline gives CDR1 MNHEY, CDR2 SMNVEV (reference sequence). The germline V and J ends were trimmed by 5 bases and 2 bases, with 16 bases remaining between them. The DNA for the CDR3 is TGTGCCAGCAGTCCCGTTGGGGAGAAGCCCTACAATGAGCAGTTCTTC. Amino acids: CASSPVGEKPYNEQFF.

The J gene is TRBJ1-2, the V gene TRBV20-1; tentative D call: TRBD1 (5 bases). The germline V gene has CDR1 DFQATT and CDR2 SNEGSKA (reference sequence). CDR3 length: 11 amino acids. V was shortened by 6 bases and J by 4 bases, with 9 bases between the two germline ends. This CDR3 reads CSAGDGYGYTF. Written as DNA, the CDR3 is TGCAGTGCCGGGGACGGCTATGGCTACACCTTC.

The chain combines TRBV29-1 with TRBJ1-2; 8 bases fit TRBD1. In germline, CDR1 is SQVTM, CDR2 ANQGSEA. This CDR3 is 15 amino acids long. Losses at the gene ends were 4 bases for V and 4 bases for J; bases not matched to a gene: 11. The CDR3: CSVAKDRVGSYGYTF. The CDR3, as DNA: TGCAGCGTTGCGAAGGACAGGGTAGGGAGCTATGGCTACACCTTC. Using reference TRBV29-1 and TRBJ1-2 for the parts outside the CDR3, the full variable domain is SAVISQKPSRDICQRGTSLTIQCQVDSQVTMMFWYRQQPGQSLTLIATANQGSEATYESGFVIDKFPISRPNLTFSTLTVSNMSPEDSSIYLCSVAKDRVGSYGYTFGSGTRLTVV.

This clone was seen a few times. The sample holds other DNA sequences that translate to the same CDR3. V usage is TRBV29-1 and J usage is TRBJ1-2, with D tentatively TRBD1 (5 bases). V was clipped by 3 bases and J by 4 bases, with 9 bases between them. This CDR3 spans 12 amino acids. Germline assignment: CDR1 SQVTM and CDR2 ANQGSEA. CDR3 in DNA: TGCAGCGTTGAGGTGGGGGGCTATGGCTACACCTTC. Translating it yields CSVEVGGYGYTF. The full variable domain, completed using reference TRBV29-1 and TRBJ1-2, is SAVISQKPSRDICQRGTSLTIQCQVDSQVTMMFWYRQQPGQSLTLIATANQGSEATYESGFVIDKFPISRPNLTFSTLTVSNMSPEDSSIYLCSVEVGGYGYTFGSGTRLTVV.

This clone was seen only a few times. The V call is TRBV19, the J call TRBJ2-7, with D uncertain. This CDR3 is built from 14 residues. Deletions cut 0 bases from V and 1 base from J, with 7 bases between. The germline CDR1 and CDR2 sequences are LNHDA and SQIVND (reference sequence). The CDR3 nucleotides are TGTGCCAGTAGTATAGATCCTGGATCCTACGAGCAGTACTTC. Its translation: CASSIDPGSYEQYF.

This clone was seen a few times. The chain links TRBV7-9 to TRBJ1-5; possible D gene TRBD1, 6 bases. The CDR3 is 13 residues long. V shed 2 bases and J shed 5 bases, with 7 bases lying between them. Germline V gene data show CDR1 as SEHNR and CDR2 as FQNEAQ (reference sequence). The CDR3 nucleotides read TGTGCCAGCAGCTTAAGGGGGGATCAGCCCCAGCATTTT. It codes for CASSLRGDQPQHF.

This clone showed up just a few times. The chain combines TRBV28 with TRBJ2-7, with 8 nucleotides matching TRBD2. This CDR3 comprises 12 residues. Germline CDR1 MDHEN, CDR2 SYDVKM. CDR3 bases: TGTGCCAGCAGTTTTTTAGCGGGACCCCCTAACGTC. Amino acids: CASSFLAGPPNV.

The J gene is TRBJ2-2, the V gene TRBV9, with 13 positions matching TRBD2. In germline, CDR1 is SGDLS, CDR2 YYNGEE. V lost 0 bases and J lost 7; bases outside the gene matches: 3. CDR3 size: 16 residues. CDR3 loop: CASSVATSGRDGELFF. CDR3 nucleotides: TGTGCCAGCAGCGTAGCTACTAGCGGGAGGGACGGGGAGCTGTTTTTT.

This clone was detected only a few times. This chain connects TRBV4-2 to TRBJ2-3; perhaps TRBD2 as D (5 bases). The CDR3 contains 18 residues. V was cut by 4 bases and J by 2 bases, with 22 bases left in between. CDR1 LGHNA and CDR2 YNFKEQ come from the germline V gene. The CDR3 spells CASSPNLALGRNTDTQYF. The CDR3, as DNA: TGTGCCAGCAGCCCAAACCTAGCTCTAGGACGAAACACAGATACGCAGTATTTT.

This clone turned up a few times. CDR3 residues: CASSFGRAYEQYV. As DNA, the CDR3 is TGTGCCAGCAGCTTTGGCAGAGCCTACGAGCAGTACGTC. The chain joins TRBV5-5 to TRBJ2-7; D unclear. V was clipped by 2 bases and J by 2 bases, with 8 bases between them. The germline V gene encodes CDR1 SGHKS and CDR2 YYEKEE (reference sequence). CDR3 length equals 13 residues.

The chain uses TRBV11-2 and TRBJ2-1, with 10 bases lining up with TRBD2. After removal of 5 bases from V and 1 base from J, the junction contained 5 bases not matched to a gene. This CDR3 contains 16 residues. CDR1 and CDR2 (germline): SGHAT, FQNNGV. The CDR3 is CASSPTSGPSYNEQFF. The CDR3 DNA reads as TGTGCCAGCAGCCCGACTAGCGGGCCATCCTACAATGAGCAGTTCTTC.

The chain carries TRBV5-1 and TRBJ2-5; D assignment may be TRBD1 or TRBD2 (5 bases each). CDR1 is SGHRS, CDR2 YFSETQ, per germline. This CDR3 has 14 residues. V lost 7 bases and J lost 5, with 18 bases in between. The CDR3 bases are TGCGCCAGCGCGGCCGGGACGCAATTGGAGACCCAGTACTTC. Amino acids: CASAAGTQLETQYF. Drawing the rest from reference TRBV5-1 and TRBJ2-5, the complete variable domain is KAGVTQTPRYLIKTRGQQVTLSCSPISGHRSVSWYQQTPGQGLQFLFEYFSETQRNKGNFPGRFSGRQFSNSRSEMNVSTLELGDSALYLCASAAGTQLETQYFGPGTRLLVL.

The J gene is TRBJ2-2, the V gene TRBV9, with 7 bases identical to TRBD2. The ends lost 10 bases at V and 1 base at J; junction bases unmatched: 1. This CDR3 is built from 12 residues. CDR1 and CDR2 from the germline V gene are SGDLS and YYNGEE. The CDR3 loop reads CACGGNTGELFF. CDR3 DNA: TGTGCCTGCGGGGGGAACACCGGGGAGCTGTTTTTT.

This clone was seen more than once but under ten times. The chain recombines TRBV2 with TRBJ2-3; no firm D call. The length of the CDR3 is 12 residues. Germline assignment: CDR1 SNHLY and CDR2 FYNNEI. With 6 bases removed from V and 4 bases from J, the gap between germline ends came to 8 bases. The CDR3 spells CASRGIADTQYF. In nucleotides, the CDR3 is TGTGCCAGCAGGGGAATAGCAGATACGCAGTATTTT.

This clone was found a few times. J is TRBJ2-1 and V is TRBV4-3; perhaps TRBD2 as D (6 bases). V was cut by 3 bases and J by 11 bases, with 14 bases left in between. The CDR3 contains 13 residues. CDR1 and CDR2 from the germline V gene are LGHNA and YSLEER. Here the CDR3 reads CASSQDYQQKQFF. The CDR3 nucleotides read TGCGCCAGCAGCCAGGACTACCAACAAAAGCAGTTCTTC.

This clone appeared many times. The rearrangement uses TRBV29-1 and TRBJ2-7; D gene uncertain. With 1 base removed from V and 2 bases from J, the gap between germline ends came to 3 bases. The CDR3 has 11 amino acids. Germline V gene sequence: CDR1 SQVTM, CDR2 ANQGSEA. CDR3 sequence (DNA): TGCAGCGTTGAAGGGGCCTACGAGCAGTACTTC. Translating gives CSVEGAYEQYF.

This chain joins TRBV19 and TRBJ2-6; 9 bases are shared with TRBD1. This CDR3 has 18 amino acids. The germline V gene encodes CDR1 LNHDA and CDR2 SQIVND (reference sequence). Losses at the gene ends were 4 bases for V and 1 base for J; bases not matched to a gene: 8. The CDR3 bases are TGTGCCAGTAGTAGAGACCGGGACAGGGTTTCTGGGGCCAACGTCCTGACTTTC. Translating gives CASSRDRDRVSGANVLTF.